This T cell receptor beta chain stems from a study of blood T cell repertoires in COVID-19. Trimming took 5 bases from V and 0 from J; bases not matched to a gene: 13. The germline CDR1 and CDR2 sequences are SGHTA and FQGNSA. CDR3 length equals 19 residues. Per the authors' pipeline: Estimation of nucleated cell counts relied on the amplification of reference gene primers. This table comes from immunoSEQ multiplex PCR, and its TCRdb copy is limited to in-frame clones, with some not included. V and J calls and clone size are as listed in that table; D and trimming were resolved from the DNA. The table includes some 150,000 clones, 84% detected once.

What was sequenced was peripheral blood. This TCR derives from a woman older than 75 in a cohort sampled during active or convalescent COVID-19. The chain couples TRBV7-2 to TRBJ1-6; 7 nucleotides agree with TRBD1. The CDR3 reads CASSPIFSGQSSYNSPLHF. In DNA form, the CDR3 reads TGTGCCAGCAGCCCGATATTCTCGGGACAGAGCTCCTATAATTCACCCCTCCACTTT.